This is a list of T cell receptor beta chains from one sample in a study of human T cells and chemical hapten exposure. In TCRdb, the RACE reads were re-called with MiXCR into one record per CDR3 protein. Of some 100,000 distinct CDR3 sequences listed, 9.2% are singletons. The sample in question was whole blood, obtained in connection with sensitization to the hapten diphenylcyclopropenone (DPC). These receptors originate from a woman in her thirties or forties with alopecia areata. Some clones in this sample may be carry-over from other donors' samples. Each CDR3 is given with its conserved first and last residue. The D gene is left open where the match is weak. A row's size may be missing; if present it is once, few, many or a size class.

j_call	d_call	clone_size	v_call	cdr3_nt	cdr3_aa
TRBJ2-7	TRBD2	few	TRBV5-1	TGCGCCAGCAAGCTAGCGGGGGTCTACGAGCAGTACTTC	CASKLAGVYEQYF
TRBJ2-5	.	.	TRBV6-5	TGTGCCAGCAGTTACAAAGGGACCGTAGAGACCCAGTACTTC	CASSYKGTVETQYF
TRBJ2-1	.	.	TRBV18	TGTGCCAGCTCACCACCGGGAGGGGGAACAAATGAGCAGTTCTTC	CASSPPGGGTNEQFF
TRBJ1-6	.	few	TRBV4-2	TGTGCCAGCAGCCAAGAGAACCGACGGATAAATTCACCCCTCCACTTT	CASSQENRRINSPLHF
TRBJ2-1	TRBD1	.	TRBV7-9	TGTGCCAGCAGCCCTAGGGACAGGGGGCCGGGGAATGAGCAGTTCTTC	CASSPRDRGPGNEQFF
TRBJ1-5	TRBD1	few	TRBV30	TGTGCCTGGACGGACAGGGGTCTAGCTCAGCCCCAGCATTTT	CAWTDRGLAQPQHF
TRBJ1-1	TRBD1	many	TRBV7-8	TGTGCCAGCAGCCCAGGGAGGACAGGTGAAGCTTTCTTT	CASSPGRTGEAFF
TRBJ2-2	TRBD2	.	TRBV7-2	TGTGCCAGCAGCTTACTAGCGGGGGCCACCGGGGAGCTGTTTTTT	CASSLLAGATGELFF
TRBJ2-3	TRBD2	.	TRBV6-4	TGTGCCAGCAGTAAAAGCGGGGGGGGCACAGATACGCAGTATTTT	CASSKSGGGTDTQYF
TRBJ2-5	.	.	TRBV5-1	TGCGCCAGCAGCTTGGCCGGAGGGGGCCCGGAGACCCAGTACTTC	CASSLAGGGPETQYF
TRBJ2-4	TRBD2	.	TRBV4-1	TGCGCCAGCAGCCCCCCGGGACCCCCAGGGAGGGTAGCCAAAAACATTCAGTACTTC	CASSPPGPPGRVAKNIQYF
TRBJ2-3	.	.	TRBV29-1	TGCAGCGCCGAGACAGCCCCTAGCACAGATACGCAGTATTTT	CSAETAPSTDTQYF
TRBJ2-7	.	many	TRBV29-1	TGCAGCGTTCTCGGGGGTTTTGGCTCCTACGAGCAGTACTTC	CSVLGGFGSYEQYF
TRBJ1-5	TRBD1	few	TRBV6-5	TGTGCCAGCAGTTACGACAGGGGTCAGCCCCAGCATTTT	CASSYDRGQPQHF
TRBJ2-1	TRBD2	many	TRBV14	TGTGCCAGCAGCCACAGCGGGAGGGTCTCCTACAATGAGCAGTTCTTC	CASSHSGRVSYNEQFF
TRBJ1-2	TRBD1	few	TRBV20-1	TGCAGTGCGGACAGGTTTTCCTATGGCTACACCTTC	CSADRFSYGYTF
TRBJ2-1	TRBD1	many	TRBV12-3/TRBV12-4	TGTGCCACCCGGACAGGGGAGTACAATGAGCAGTTCTTC	CATRTGEYNEQFF
TRBJ1-2	.	few	TRBV3-1	TGTGCCAGCAGCCAAGATTTTAAGCCGTACTATGGCTACACCTTC	CASSQDFKPYYGYTF
TRBJ2-7	TRBD2	many	TRBV10-1	TGCGCCAGCAGTGAGAGGTTAGCGGGGGCCTACGAGCAGTACTTC	CASSERLAGAYEQYF
TRBJ2-3	.	.	TRBV30	TGTGCCTGGAGGCTGACAGGCACAGATACGCAGTATTTT	CAWRLTGTDTQYF
TRBJ1-6	.	few	TRBV6-5	TGTGCCAGCCAACGGGGCCACTCACCCCTCCACTTT	CASQRGHSPLHF
TRBJ2-7	.	.	TRBV7-9	TGTGCCAGCAGCTTAGATCGGGGAGTGGTTACCTACGAGCAGTACTTC	CASSLDRGVVTYEQYF
TRBJ1-1	.	.	TRBV7-8	TGTGCCAGCAGCTTAGTAGGGGGGCTCGTGAACACTGAAGCTTTCTTT	CASSLVGGLVNTEAFF
TRBJ2-1	TRBD2	few	TRBV12-3/TRBV12-4	TGTGCCAGCAGCCGAGCGGGGGGTGATGAGCAGTTCTTC	CASSRAGGDEQFF
TRBJ2-7	TRBD2	many	TRBV7-2	TGTGCCAGCAGCGGACGGGGGGTTGGGTCCTACGAGCAGTACTTC	CASSGRGVGSYEQYF
TRBJ2-7	TRBD2	.	TRBV20-1	TGCAGTGCTAGTCCAGCGGGGGGCGAGCAGTACTTC	CSASPAGGEQYF
TRBJ1-6	.	many	TRBV28	TGTGCCAGCGGCCTAATCGTAGGGGATTCACCCCTCCACTTT	CASGLIVGDSPLHF
TRBJ1-2	.	.	TRBV11-2	TGTGCCAGCAGAGGGGCGGGCAAAAACTATGGCTACACCTTC	CASRGAGKNYGYTF
TRBJ1-6	.	many	TRBV7-6	TGTGCCAGCAGCTTAGTGAAGAGTTCTAATTCACCCCTCCACTTT	CASSLVKSSNSPLHF
TRBJ1-6	.	many	TRBV5-5	TGTGCCAGCAGCTTGATGTACGGGGTCTCTAATTCACCCCTCCACTTT	CASSLMYGVSNSPLHF
TRBJ2-7	.	few	TRBV7-2	TGTGCCAGCAGCTTAGCGCCAAACACCAACGAGCAGTACTTC	CASSLAPNTNEQYF
TRBJ2-5	.	few	TRBV9	TGTGCCAGCAGCGTAGGGATAGGGGGGTTCCAAGAGACCCAGTACTTC	CASSVGIGGFQETQYF
TRBJ1-5	TRBD1	many	TRBV27	TGTGCCAGCAGTCTCATACAGGGGGCAAATCAGCCCCAGCATTTT	CASSLIQGANQPQHF
TRBJ1-1	.	.	TRBV7-3	TGTGCCAGCAGCTTAATAGAGGGGACTGAAGCTTTCTTT	CASSLIEGTEAFF
TRBJ1-2	TRBD1	many	TRBV7-9	TGTGCCAGCAGCTTCCTAGAACGGACAGGGTGGGACTATGGCTACACCTTC	CASSFLERTGWDYGYTF
TRBJ2-7	.	many	TRBV2	TGTGCCAGCATGGAGGGCAGTTGGTCGTACGAGCAGTACTTC	CASMEGSWSYEQYF
TRBJ1-5	TRBD1	.	TRBV7-2	TGTGCCAGCAGCTCTCGGAGGGATCAGGGGGCAGGTCAGCCCCAGCATTTT	CASSSRRDQGAGQPQHF
TRBJ1-1	TRBD1	few	TRBV29-1	TGCAGCGTTCGGACAGGGTATTATGGCACTGAAGCTTTCTTT	CSVRTGYYGTEAFF
TRBJ1-2	TRBD1	many	TRBV7-2	TGTGCCAGCAGCTGGGGGACAGTGAACTATGGCTACACCTTC	CASSWGTVNYGYTF
TRBJ2-7	.	many	TRBV20-1	TGCAGTGCTAGAGTGTACAGGGAAGTCGAGCAGTACTTC	CSARVYREVEQYF
TRBJ1-2	TRBD1	many	TRBV10-3	TGTGCCATCAGTGAAGGTACAGGGGGCTCTTTTGGCTACACCTTC	CAISEGTGGSFGYTF
TRBJ2-2	.	many	TRBV4-3	TGCGCCAGCAGCCAAGCCTTACAGGGCGCCGGGGAGCTGTTTTTT	CASSQALQGAGELFF
TRBJ1-2	TRBD1	.	TRBV29-1	TGCAGCGTTGGTGGCGGGGCAGGGGGAGGATATGGCTACACCTTC	CSVGGGAGGGYGYTF
TRBJ1-2	.	.	TRBV14	TGTGCCAGCAGCCAAGATTGGGGCTATGGCTACACCTTC	CASSQDWGYGYTF
TRBJ2-3	.	.	TRBV10-3	TGTGCCATTTCACGGGGGGCACGCACAGATACGCAGTATTTT	CAISRGARTDTQYF
TRBJ2-7	.	.	TRBV18	TGTGCCAGCTCAGCAGGGAGCTACGAGCAGTACTTC	CASSAGSYEQYF
TRBJ2-1	TRBD2	many	TRBV6-2/TRBV6-3	TGTGCCAGCAGACCCAGCGGGGGTCACGCTAGTGAGCAGTTCTTC	CASRPSGGHASEQFF
TRBJ2-4	.	.	TRBV6-1	TGTGCCAGCAGTGATCACTCCCAAAACATTGAGTACTTC	CASSDHSQNIEYF
TRBJ2-3	.	.	TRBV14	TGTGCCAGCAGCCAAGGACCGCAGGGGACCCGCACAGATACGCAGTATTTT	CASSQGPQGTRTDTQYF
TRBJ2-7	.	few	TRBV7-9	TGTGCCAGCAGCTTAGGTGTCGGGGGGCCTGACGAGCAGTACTTC	CASSLGVGGPDEQYF
TRBJ2-7	TRBD1	.	TRBV27	TGTGCCAGCAGTTTATCCTGGGACAGCTACGAGCAGTACTTC	CASSLSWDSYEQYF
TRBJ2-1	TRBD2	many	TRBV5-1	TGCGCCAGCAGCTTGATAGCGGGGGGGCCGGAGGGCAATGAGCAGTTCTTC	CASSLIAGGPEGNEQFF
TRBJ2-2	.	few	TRBV5-4	TGTGCCAGCAGCCCAAAGAGCAACCCCGGCGGGGAGCTGTTTTTT	CASSPKSNPGGELFF